This TCR beta chain stems from a study of OX40 agonist ivuxolimab in advanced cancers. TCRdb's copy holds only in-frame clones and misses some; the assay was immunoSEQ multiplex PCR. The sample lists around 63,000 clones; roughly 87% were seen once. Specimen: CD4+ or CD8+ T cells sorted from blood, collected in a trial of the OX40 agonist ivuxolimab. The origin of this receptor is an adult with an advanced solid tumor such as melanoma, head and neck, liver or kidney cancer.

In DNA form, the CDR3 reads TGTGCCAGCAGTACCCCCAGGACGGGAGGGAGGTACAATGAGCAGTTCTTC. Translation: CASSTPRTGGRYNEQFF. V is TRBV28 and J is TRBJ2-1; 8 bases agree with TRBD2. Trimming took 5 bases from V and 4 from J; bases not matched to a gene: 13. Germline lookup yields CDR1 MDHEN and CDR2 SYDVKM. CDR3 length: 17 amino acids.